A selection of T cell receptor beta chains follows, all from one sample in a study of CD8 T cells in ankylosing spondylitis. TCRdb re-derived calls from the 5' RACE reads in MiXCR, one entry per CDR3 protein. Among roughly 440,000 distinct CDR3 sequences listed, more than 15% were seen once. Input material: blood, either unsorted or a sorted T cell fraction (not recorded which). Receptor source: a male donor with ankylosing spondylitis. The CDR3 runs from the conserved cysteine through the conserved F or W. D genes are given only for firm matches. Clone sizes are given selectively: once, few, many, or a class where the clone is expanded.

abundance,d_gene,v_gene,j_gene,CDR3aa,CDR3nt
.,TRBD2,TRBV18,TRBJ2-7,CASSPTIAGGPDEQYF,TGTGCCAGCTCACCGACGATAGCGGGAGGGCCGGACGAGCAGTACTTC
few,.,TRBV7-9,TRBJ2-7,CASSLAAVPYEQYF,TGTGCCAGCAGCTTAGCCGCGGTTCCCTACGAGCAGTACTTC
.,TRBD2,TRBV20-1,TRBJ2-7,CSAAGDSYEQYF,TGCAGTGCAGCGGGGGACTCCTACGAGCAGTACTTC
many,.,TRBV10-3,TRBJ2-3,CAISESRGLAGTDTQYF,TGTGCCATCAGTGAGTCAAGGGGGCTAGCGGGCACAGATACGCAGTATTTT
.,.,TRBV4-2,TRBJ2-5,CASSQGLAQGTQYF,TGTGCCAGCAGCCAAGGCCTCGCCCAGGGGACCCAGTACTTC
few,TRBD1,TRBV15,TRBJ1-6,CATSRQGGSNSPLHF,TGTGCCACCAGCAGACAGGGGGGCTCTAATTCACCCCTCCACTTT
.,.,TRBV11-3,TRBJ2-1,CASSADGNEQFF,TGTGCCAGCAGCGCCGACGGCAATGAGCAGTTCTTC
many,.,TRBV12-3/TRBV12-4,TRBJ1-2,CASSIGRHGYTF,TGTGCCAGCAGTATTGGACGTCATGGCTACACCTTC
few,TRBD1,TRBV7-3,TRBJ1-6,CASSLSGQGYSPLHF,TGTGCCAGCAGCTTATCGGGACAGGGTTACTCACCCCTCCACTTT
.,.,TRBV2,TRBJ1-5,CASSDIRGGNQPQHF,TGTGCCAGCAGTGATATCCGGGGAGGCAATCAGCCCCAGCATTTT
few,.,TRBV10-3,TRBJ2-3,CAISELPSNSAQYF,TGTGCCATCAGTGAGCTCCCTAGCAATTCGGCGCAGTATTTT
few,.,TRBV6-1,TRBJ2-7,CAVTRTLSSYEQYF,TGTGCCGTCACCAGGACACTAAGCTCCTACGAGCAGTACTTC
few,.,TRBV20-1,TRBJ1-5,CSATEYSNQPQHF,TGCAGTGCTACGGAATATAGCAATCAGCCCCAGCATTTT
.,.,TRBV7-9,TRBJ1-4,CASSLGGATFEKLFF,TGTGCCAGCAGCTTAGGCGGGGCTACGTTTGAAAAACTGTTTTTT
.,.,TRBV27,TRBJ2-6,CASSLNRPSGANVLTF,TGTGCCAGCAGTTTAAACAGACCCTCTGGGGCCAACGTCCTGACTTTC
.,.,TRBV7-8,TRBJ2-7,CASSLVGAAYEQYF,TGTGCCAGCAGCTTAGTTGGGGCCGCCTACGAGCAGTACTTC
many,.,TRBV4-1,TRBJ2-1,CASSHYNEQFF,TGCGCCAGCAGCCACTACAATGAGCAGTTCTTC
.,.,TRBV5-1,TRBJ2-1,CASSLYAGQFYNEQFF,TGCGCCAGCAGCTTGTACGCAGGGCAGTTCTACAATGAGCAGTTCTTC
few,TRBD1,TRBV5-6,TRBJ1-6,CASSPGTGRGYNSPLHF,TGTGCCAGCAGCCCTGGGACAGGTAGAGGATATAATTCACCCCTCCACTTT
.,TRBD1,TRBV28,TRBJ2-1,CASTGTAYNEQFF,TGTGCCAGCACTGGGACAGCCTACAATGAGCAGTTCTTC
few,.,TRBV2,TRBJ2-7,CASSELRTGPNEQYF,TGTGCCAGCAGCGAACTTCGAACAGGCCCCAACGAGCAGTACTTC
few,.,TRBV20-1,TRBJ2-7,CSALDSLSSYEQYF,TGCAGTGCCCTAGACAGTCTGAGCTCCTACGAGCAGTACTTC